These 22 T cell receptor beta chains were all obtained from the same sample, sequenced in a study of cytomegalovirus exposure and HLA in healthy donors (dated by TCRdb to the late 2010s). Libraries were constructed by the immunoSEQ multiplex PCR assay. The multiplex PCR relied on a mix of 60 forward primers for TCR Vbeta segments and 13 reverse primers for TCR Jbeta segments. In its TCRdb copy, this immuneACCESS table keeps in-frame sequences only and misses some clones. Where compared with another copy, unresolved V genes explain less than half of these, and the others have no known cause. The sample yields about 160,000 clones; roughly 79% were counted once. In total, the top ten clones hold roughly 1.2% of the sample. Material: PBMCs. All receptors come from a woman in her forties or fifties in good health and CMV-seronegative.

The CDR3 coding sequence is TGTGCCAGCATGGGGTCTAGCGGATACAATGAGCAGTTCTTC. It translates to CASMGSSGYNEQFF. V is TRBV28 and J is TRBJ2-1; 7 bases match TRBD2. Per the germline V gene, CDR1 is MDHEN and CDR2 is SYDVKM. This CDR3 has 14 residues. V lost 7 bases and J lost 4; bases outside the gene matches: 7.

V and J are TRBV4-1 and TRBJ2-1, with 9 nucleotides matching TRBD2. The CDR3 extends over 18 amino acids. J was trimmed by 5 bases and V by 3 bases; bases with no gene match: 14. Germline V gives CDR1 MGHRA, CDR2 YSYEKL. As DNA, the CDR3 is TGCGCCAGCAGCCACTTATGGGTGAGCGGGGGGCGGGACAATGAGCAGTTCTTC. Amino acids: CASSHLWVSGGRDNEQFF.

The chain recombines TRBV7-2 with TRBJ2-2; D may be TRBD2 (5 bases). Germline assignment: CDR1 SGHTA and CDR2 FQGNSA. Between the trimmed V and J ends, which lost 3 bases and 5 bases, there was a span of 10 bases. The CDR3 runs 14 residues. CDR3 sequence reads: CASSFKPGTGELFF. CDR3 nucleotide sequence: TGTGCCAGCAGCTTCAAACCGGGGACCGGGGAGCTGTTTTTT.

The sample holds one count of this clone. The CDR3: CTSSQDTGQEPYEQYF. The CDR3 DNA reads as TGCACCAGCAGCCAAGATACGGGACAGGAACCCTACGAGCAGTACTTC. The chain employs TRBV1 and TRBJ2-7; TRBD1 was called by the table and not checked on the DNA. TRBV1 corresponds to a pseudogene. This CDR3 region has 16 residues.

This chain uses TRBV7-2 with TRBJ2-5; tentatively, D is TRBD1 (5 bases). Trimming removed 2 bases at V and 5 bases at J, with 12 bases between. Germline CDR1 SGHTA, CDR2 FQGNSA. The CDR3 is 14 amino acids. CDR3 coding DNA: TGTGCCAGCAGCTTACTGGGGCAATCCGAGACCCAGTACTTC. Translated, it gives CASSLLGQSETQYF.

This clone was observed a handful of times. This chain links TRBV27 with TRBJ2-7; a possible D gene is TRBD1 (6 bases). The CDR3 extends over 12 amino acids. V shed 6 bases and J shed 6 bases, with 12 bases lying between them. CDR1 is MNHEY, CDR2 SMNVEV, per germline (reference sequence). DNA for the CDR3: TGTGCCAGCAGGAATGACAGGCGCGAGCAGTACTTC. Protein: CASRNDRREQYF.

V is TRBV28 and J is TRBJ1-5; the D is unclear. V was clipped by 2 bases and J by 0 bases, with 20 bases between them. This CDR3 is 19 amino acids long. In germline, CDR1 is MDHEN, CDR2 SYDVKM. CDR3 DNA sequence: TGTGCCAGCAGTTTAACGGGTCCATTGGCCGCCCTTAGCAATCAGCCCCAGCATTTT. It encodes CASSLTGPLAALSNQPQHF.

The rearrangement links TRBV7-6 to TRBJ1-2; tentatively, D is TRBD1 (6 bases). Germline values: CDR1 SGHVS, CDR2 FNYEAQ. Trimming took 5 bases from V and 4 from J, leaving 11 bases between them. The CDR3 covers 13 residues. The CDR3 region is CASSPTTGYGYTF. The CDR3 DNA sequence: TGTGCCAGCAGCCCAACGACAGGCTATGGCTACACCTTC. Looking up the rest from reference TRBV7-6 and TRBJ1-2 gives the full variable domain: GAGVSQSPRYKVTKRGQDVALRCDPISGHVSLYWYRQALGQGPEFLTYFNYEAQQDKSGLPNDRFSAERPEGSISTLTIQRTEQRDSAMYRCASSPTTGYGYTFGSGTRLTVV.

The chain is built from TRBV6-5 and TRBJ1-4, with D hard to call. This CDR3 region has 16 residues. Germline V lookup: CDR1 MNHEY, CDR2 SVGAGI. Trimming shortened V by 0 bases and J by 5 bases, and 13 bases separated the two germline ends. CDR3 amino acids: CASSYSFTGRNEKLFF. The CDR3 DNA sequence: TGTGCCAGCAGTTACTCATTCACGGGAAGAAATGAAAAACTGTTTTTT.

This chain connects TRBV30 to TRBJ1-2, with 7 bases that match TRBD1. The CDR3 consists of 13 residues. Germline trimming cut 1 base from V and 4 bases from J; bases unmatched to any gene: 3. CDR1 GTSNPN and CDR2 SVGIG come from the germline V gene (reference sequence). DNA of the CDR3: TGTGCCTGGAGTGGCGGGACAGTCTATGGCTACACCTTC. The encoded protein is CAWSGGTVYGYTF. Supplemented by reference TRBV30 and TRBJ1-2, the full variable domain reads SQTIHQWPATLVQPVGSPLSLECTVEGTSNPNLYWYRQAAGRGLQLLFYSVGIGQISSEVPQNLSASRPQDRQFILSSKKLLLSDSGFYLCAWSGGTVYGYTFGSGTRLTVV.

There are a few counts of this clone. The V call is TRBV6-1, the J call TRBJ2-1, with a weak D call TRBD1 (6 bases). The V end was cut by 6 bases, the J end by 11 bases, with 11 bases between. Germline assignment: CDR1 MNHNS and CDR2 SASEGT. The CDR3 spans 11 residues. The DNA of the CDR3 is TGTGCCAGCAGCCCCCGGGACAAGCAGTTCTTC. The encoded protein is CASSPRDKQFF.

The V gene is TRBV9, the J gene TRBJ1-1, with D uncertain. The CDR3 spans 14 residues. Trimming pared 2 bases from V and 1 base from J, leaving 9 bases between. CDR1 is SGDLS, CDR2 YYNGEE, per germline. The CDR3 loop reads CASSVFSGNTEAFF. As DNA, the CDR3 is TGTGCCAGCAGCGTCTTCTCAGGGAACACTGAAGCTTTCTTT.

This clone was seen a handful of times. J is TRBJ2-2 and V is TRBV5-4; D unclear. Trimming cost V 9 bases and J 4 bases, with 7 bases left between them. Germline CDR1 SGHNT, CDR2 YYREEE (reference sequence). This CDR3 is 11 amino acids long. DNA for the CDR3: TGTGCCATTAAGAGCACCGGGGAGCTGTTTTTT. Protein: CAIKSTGELFF.

The chain couples TRBV4-1 to TRBJ1-2; 8 bases line up with TRBD1. CDR1 and CDR2 (germline): MGHRA, YSYEKL. The J segment lost 4 bases and the V segment lost 1 base, leaving 11 bases of the junction unmatched. The CDR3 spans 17 residues. For the CDR3, the DNA is TGCGCCAGCAGCCAAGGAGGTCCAGGGGGCGCGAGCTATGGCTACACCTTC. It specifies CASSQGGPGGASYGYTF.

The gene calls are TRBV7-2 and TRBJ2-1; 10 bases align to TRBD2. The J segment lost 7 bases and the V segment lost 1 base, leaving 4 bases of the junction unmatched. Germline V gene data show CDR1 as SGHTA and CDR2 as FQGNSA. The CDR3 length is 15 residues. The CDR3 loop reads CASSLELAGRNEQFF. The CDR3 nucleotides are TGTGCCAGCAGCTTAGAACTAGCGGGGAGGAATGAGCAGTTCTTC.

The V gene is TRBV10-2, the J gene TRBJ2-7; D perhaps matches TRBD1 (6 bases). V was cut by 5 bases and J by 2 bases, with 25 bases left in between. CDR3 length: 18 residues. The germline V gene has CDR1 WSHSY and CDR2 SAAADI. For the CDR3, the DNA is TGCGCCAGCAGTAGGACAGATACCTTAACTTTATATGCCTACGAGCAGTACTTC. It is translated as CASSRTDTLTLYAYEQYF.

The chain carries TRBV9 and TRBJ2-3, with 8 bases fitting TRBD2. Unmatched junction bases numbered 6, after V lost 0 bases and J lost 3 bases. The CDR3 contains 16 residues. The V gene's germline CDR1 is SGDLS and CDR2 YYNGEE. CDR3 loop: CASSVDPAGVTDTQYF. CDR3 DNA sequence: TGTGCCAGCAGCGTAGATCCAGCGGGGGTAACAGATACGCAGTATTTT.

The gene calls are TRBV10-3 and TRBJ2-6, with 7 bases aligning to TRBD2. V lost 0 bases and J lost 13; bases outside the gene matches: 6. CDR1 and CDR2 (germline): ENHRY, SYGVKD. The length of the CDR3 is 14 residues. The CDR3 nucleotides read TGTGCCATCAGTGAGTCCGGGACCGGGGGGGTCCTGACTTTC. Protein sequence: CAISESGTGGVLTF.

This clone was found a few times. The CDR3: CASSQGDRDYGYTF. CDR3 DNA sequence: TGTGCCAGCAGCCAAGGGGACAGGGACTATGGCTACACCTTC. This rearrangement joins TRBV4-2 to TRBJ1-2, with 9 positions matching TRBD1. The CDR3 covers 14 residues. The V gene end was trimmed by 1 base and the J gene end by 3 bases; junction bases not matched to a gene: 0. CDR1 is LGHNA, CDR2 YNFKEQ, per germline.

The CDR3 sequence: CASRPDSLAYNEQFF. CDR3 bases: TGTGCCAGCAGACCGGACAGTCTCGCTTACAATGAGCAGTTCTTC. V and J are TRBV28 and TRBJ2-1, with D perhaps TRBD1 (6 bases). This CDR3 contains 15 residues. The ends were cut back, 6 bases at V and 4 bases at J, with 16 bases in the middle. Germline V gene sequence: CDR1 MDHEN, CDR2 SYDVKM.

The chain uses TRBV6-5 and TRBJ2-5; TRBD1 might be the D (6 bases). The J call is in doubt because the DNA end fits TRBJ2-7 better. CDR3 size: 15 residues. Germline loops: CDR1 MNHEY, CDR2 SVGAGI. As DNA, the CDR3 is TGTGCCAGCAGCCTCACAGGGATGGCCCCCTACGAGCAGTACTTC. Translation: CASSLTGMAPYEQYF.

The rearrangement joins TRBV19 to TRBJ1-5; maybe TRBD1 (6 bases). This CDR3 spans 12 amino acids. CDR1 and CDR2 (germline): LNHDA, SQIVND (reference sequence). V was pared by 11 bases and J by 3 bases, with 11 bases between. DNA of the CDR3: TGTGCCTCGACAGGTATCAATCAGCCCCAGCATTTT. Its protein product is CASTGINQPQHF. Filled out from reference TRBV19 and TRBJ1-5, the complete variable domain reads DGGITQSPKYLFRKEGQNVTLSCEQNLNHDAMYWYRQDPGQGLRLIYYSQIVNDFQKGDIAEGYSVSREKKESFPLTVTSAQKNPTAFYLCASTGINQPQHFGDGTRLSIL.